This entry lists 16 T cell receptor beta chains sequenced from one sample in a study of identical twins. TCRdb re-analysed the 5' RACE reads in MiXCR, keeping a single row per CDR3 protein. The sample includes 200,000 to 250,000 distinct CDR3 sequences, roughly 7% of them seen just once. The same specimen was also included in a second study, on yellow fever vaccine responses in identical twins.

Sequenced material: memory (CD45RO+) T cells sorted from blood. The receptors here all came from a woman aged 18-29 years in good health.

Written as DNA, the CDR3 is TGTGCCAGCAGTTATAACAGGAACTATGGCTACACCTTC. Its protein product is CASSYNRNYGYTF. The chain couples TRBV6-5 to TRBJ1-2; maybe TRBD1 (5 bases). V was cut by 3 bases and J by 2 bases, with 7 bases left in between. Germline V gene sequence: CDR1 MNHEY, CDR2 SVGAGI. This CDR3 region has 13 residues.

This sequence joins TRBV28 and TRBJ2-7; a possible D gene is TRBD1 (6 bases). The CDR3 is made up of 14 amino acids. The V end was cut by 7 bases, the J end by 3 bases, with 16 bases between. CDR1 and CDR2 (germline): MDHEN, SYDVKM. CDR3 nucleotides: TGTGCCAGCACCAAACCCACAGGGAACTACGAGCAGTACTTC. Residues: CASTKPTGNYEQYF. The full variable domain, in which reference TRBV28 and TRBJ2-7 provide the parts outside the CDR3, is DVKVTQSSRYLVKRTGEKVFLECVQDMDHENMFWYRQDPGLGLRLIYFSYDVKMKEKGDIPEGYSVSREKKERFSLILESASTNQTSMYLCASTKPTGNYEQYFGPGTRLTVT.

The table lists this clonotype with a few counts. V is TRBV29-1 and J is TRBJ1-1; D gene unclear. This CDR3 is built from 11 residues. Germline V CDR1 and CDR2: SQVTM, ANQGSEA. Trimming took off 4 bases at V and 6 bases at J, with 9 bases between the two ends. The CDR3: CSVVTSAEAFF. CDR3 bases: TGCAGCGTTGTAACGTCGGCTGAAGCTTTCTTT. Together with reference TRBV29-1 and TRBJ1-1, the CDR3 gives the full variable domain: SAVISQKPSRDICQRGTSLTIQCQVDSQVTMMFWYRQQPGQSLTLIATANQGSEATYESGFVIDKFPISRPNLTFSTLTVSNMSPEDSSIYLCSVVTSAEAFFGQGTRLTVV.

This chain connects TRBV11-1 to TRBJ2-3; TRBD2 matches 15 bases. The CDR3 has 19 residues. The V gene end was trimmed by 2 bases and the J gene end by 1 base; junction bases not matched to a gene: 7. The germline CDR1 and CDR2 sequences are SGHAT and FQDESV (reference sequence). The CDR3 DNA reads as TGTGCCAGCAGCTTAAGCCTTGGACTAGCGGGAGGGCGCACAGATACGCAGTATTTT. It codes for CASSLSLGLAGGRTDTQYF.

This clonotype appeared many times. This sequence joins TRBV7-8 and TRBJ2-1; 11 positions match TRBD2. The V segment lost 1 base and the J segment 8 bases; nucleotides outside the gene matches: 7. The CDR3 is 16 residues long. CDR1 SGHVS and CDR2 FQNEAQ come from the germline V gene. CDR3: CASSLGVAGGGDEQFF. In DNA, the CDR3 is TGTGCCAGCAGCTTAGGAGTAGCGGGGGGGGGAGATGAGCAGTTCTTC.

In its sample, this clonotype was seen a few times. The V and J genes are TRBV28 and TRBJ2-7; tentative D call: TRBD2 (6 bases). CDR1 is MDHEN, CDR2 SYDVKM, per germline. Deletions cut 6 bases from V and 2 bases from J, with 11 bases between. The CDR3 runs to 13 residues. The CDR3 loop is CASRHGRPYEQYF. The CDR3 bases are TGTGCCAGCAGGCACGGGAGACCCTACGAGCAGTACTTC.

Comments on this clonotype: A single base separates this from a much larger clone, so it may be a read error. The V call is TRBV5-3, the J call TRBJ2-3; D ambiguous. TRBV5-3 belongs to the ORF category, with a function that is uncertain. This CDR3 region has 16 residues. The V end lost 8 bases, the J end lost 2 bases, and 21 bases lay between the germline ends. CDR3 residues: CASGPDLARTTDTQYF. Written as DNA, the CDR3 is TGTGCCAGCGGCCCTGATTTGGCGCGGACCACAGATACGCAGTATTTT.

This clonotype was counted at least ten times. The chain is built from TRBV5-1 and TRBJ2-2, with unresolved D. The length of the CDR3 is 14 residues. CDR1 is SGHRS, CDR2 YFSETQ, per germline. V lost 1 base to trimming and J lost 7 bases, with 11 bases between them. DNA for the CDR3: TGCGCCAGCAGCTTGAGGGTTACGGTCGGGGAGCTGTTTTTT. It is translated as CASSLRVTVGELFF.

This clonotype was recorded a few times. The CDR3 DNA sequence: TGTGCCAGCAGTGACTCAGCGACAGGGCTGGATGGCTACACCTTC. It yields the protein CASSDSATGLDGYTF. The chain couples TRBV6-4 to TRBJ1-2; 7 positions agree with TRBD1. The CDR3 extends over 15 amino acids. Germline values: CDR1 MRHNA, CDR2 SNTAGT. V trimming: 0 bases; J trimming: 6 bases; junction bases outside the gene matches: 7.

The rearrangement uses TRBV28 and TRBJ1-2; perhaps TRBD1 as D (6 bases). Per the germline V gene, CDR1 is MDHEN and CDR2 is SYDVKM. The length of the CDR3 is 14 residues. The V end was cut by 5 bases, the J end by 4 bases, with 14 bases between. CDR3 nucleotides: TGTGCCAGCAGTCCCCCGTGGGGGGCCTATGGCTACACCTTC. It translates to CASSPPWGAYGYTF.

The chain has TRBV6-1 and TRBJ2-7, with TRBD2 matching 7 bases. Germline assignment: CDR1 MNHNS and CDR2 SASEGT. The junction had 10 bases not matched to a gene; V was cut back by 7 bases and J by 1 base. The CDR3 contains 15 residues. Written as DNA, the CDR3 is TGTGCCAGCACCACGGGCGGGAGTAAGTCCTACGAGCAGTACTTC. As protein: CASTTGGSKSYEQYF.

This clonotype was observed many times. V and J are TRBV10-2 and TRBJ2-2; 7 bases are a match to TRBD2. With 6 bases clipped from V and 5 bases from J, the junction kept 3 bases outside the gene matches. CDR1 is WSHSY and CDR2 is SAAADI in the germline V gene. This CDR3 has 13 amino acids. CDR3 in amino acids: CASSGLVTGELFF. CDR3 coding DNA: TGCGCCAGCAGCGGACTAGTAACCGGGGAGCTGTTTTTT.

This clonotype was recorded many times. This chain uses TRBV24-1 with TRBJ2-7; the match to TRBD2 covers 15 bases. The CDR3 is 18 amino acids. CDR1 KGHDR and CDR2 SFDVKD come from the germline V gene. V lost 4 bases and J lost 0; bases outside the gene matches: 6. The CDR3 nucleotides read TGTGCCACCAGTGAAGCCGGGACTAGCGGGAGGAGCTCCTACGAGCAGTACTTC. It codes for CATSEAGTSGRSSYEQYF.

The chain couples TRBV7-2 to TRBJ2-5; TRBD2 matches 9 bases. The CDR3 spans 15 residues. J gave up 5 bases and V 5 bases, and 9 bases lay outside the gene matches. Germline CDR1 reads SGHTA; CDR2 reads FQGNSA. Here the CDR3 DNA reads TGTGCCAGCAGCGGGTGGACTAGCGATTTGGAGACCCAGTACTTC. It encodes CASSGWTSDLETQYF.

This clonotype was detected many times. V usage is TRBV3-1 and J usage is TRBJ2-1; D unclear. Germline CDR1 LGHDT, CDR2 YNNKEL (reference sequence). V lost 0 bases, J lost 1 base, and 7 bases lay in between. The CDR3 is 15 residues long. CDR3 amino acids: CASSQEGLSYNEQFF. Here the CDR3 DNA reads TGTGCCAGCAGCCAAGAGGGGTTGTCCTACAATGAGCAGTTCTTC.

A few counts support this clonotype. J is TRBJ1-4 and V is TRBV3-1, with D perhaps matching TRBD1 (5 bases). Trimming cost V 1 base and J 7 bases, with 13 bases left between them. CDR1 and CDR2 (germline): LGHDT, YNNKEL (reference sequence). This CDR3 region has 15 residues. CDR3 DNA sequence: TGTGCCAGCAGCCAAGGCGGACGTACAGGTGAAAAACTGTTTTTT. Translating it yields CASSQGGRTGEKLFF.